The clone carrying this T cell receptor beta chain turned up a few times. TCRdb processed the 5' RACE reads anew with MiXCR; each CDR3 protein has one entry. The sample has about 94,000 distinct CDR3 sequences, about 13% seen once. The data stem from a study of early T cells in non-severe SARS-CoV-2 infection. The source is an adult who was a healthcare worker with PCR-confirmed SARS-CoV-2 infection or an uninfected control (not recorded which). The specimen sequenced was whole blood.

CDR3 bases: TGCAGCGTTGCTAAGGGAGCGGGGGGACCTGAGCAGTTCTTC. Protein: CSVAKGAGGPEQFF. This chain connects TRBV29-1 to TRBJ2-1; 9 nucleotides agree with TRBD2. CDR1 is SQVTM and CDR2 is ANQGSEA in the germline V gene. V gave up 4 bases and J gave up 9 bases; unmatched junction bases: 10. The CDR3 sequence is 14 residues long.